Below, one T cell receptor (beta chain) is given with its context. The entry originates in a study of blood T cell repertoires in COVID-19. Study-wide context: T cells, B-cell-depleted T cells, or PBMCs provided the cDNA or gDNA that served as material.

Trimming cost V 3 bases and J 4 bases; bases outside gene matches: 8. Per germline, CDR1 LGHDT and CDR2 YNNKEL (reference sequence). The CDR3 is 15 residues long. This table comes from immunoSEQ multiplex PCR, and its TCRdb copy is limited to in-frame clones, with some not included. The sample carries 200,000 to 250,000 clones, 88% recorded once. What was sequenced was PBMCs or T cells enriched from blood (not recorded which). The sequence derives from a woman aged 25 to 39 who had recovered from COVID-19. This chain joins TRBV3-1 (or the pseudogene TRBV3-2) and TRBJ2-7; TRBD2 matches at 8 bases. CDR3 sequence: CASSHRGGSKYEQYF. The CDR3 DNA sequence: TGTGCCAGCAGCCACCGGGGGGGGTCAAAATACGAGCAGTACTTC.